Each of the 3 T cell receptor beta chains below was sequenced from the same sample in a study of radiotherapy plus CTLA-4 blockade in lung cancer. The data were produced by immunoSEQ multiplex PCR, yet TCRdb's version contains in-frame clones alone and is incomplete. The repertoire holds 50,000 to 70,000 clones, about 80% seen once, with 6.1% in the top ten. The source was peripheral blood, collected from a patient treated with radiotherapy plus ipilimumab. The source of these receptors is a human donor with non-small cell lung cancer whose response to radiotherapy plus ipilimumab could not be evaluated.

The rearrangement links TRBV28 to TRBJ1-6; TRBD1 agrees at 10 bases. CDR3 size: 13 residues. Trimming removed 6 bases from V and 11 bases from J; junction bases left unmatched: 4. The germline V gene has CDR1 MDHEN and CDR2 SYDVKM. The CDR3 DNA reads as TGTGCCAGCAGGTCAGGGACAGGGGCACCCCTCCACTTT. Translated: CASRSGTGAPLHF.

The chain has TRBV6-6 and TRBJ2-1; 9 nucleotides agree with TRBD2. The CDR3 sequence is 16 residues long. J lost 6 bases, V lost 2 bases, and 8 bases had no gene match. Germline V CDR1 and CDR2: MNHNY, SVGAGI (reference sequence). CDR3 sequence reads: CASSYMGGRASNEQFF. In nucleotides, the CDR3 is TGTGCCAGCAGTTACATGGGCGGGAGGGCCAGCAATGAGCAGTTCTTC.

The rearrangement uses TRBV6-1 and TRBJ2-7, with D possibly being TRBD2 (6 bases). The CDR3 is 18 residues long. Germline values: CDR1 MNHNS, CDR2 SASEGT. Deletions cut 3 bases from V and 7 bases from J, with 28 bases between. In DNA form, the CDR3 reads TGTGCCAGCAGTGATTTGCAGAGGAGGGCCCCCCATGGGGGGGAGCAGTACTTC. It yields the protein CASSDLQRRAPHGGEQYF.